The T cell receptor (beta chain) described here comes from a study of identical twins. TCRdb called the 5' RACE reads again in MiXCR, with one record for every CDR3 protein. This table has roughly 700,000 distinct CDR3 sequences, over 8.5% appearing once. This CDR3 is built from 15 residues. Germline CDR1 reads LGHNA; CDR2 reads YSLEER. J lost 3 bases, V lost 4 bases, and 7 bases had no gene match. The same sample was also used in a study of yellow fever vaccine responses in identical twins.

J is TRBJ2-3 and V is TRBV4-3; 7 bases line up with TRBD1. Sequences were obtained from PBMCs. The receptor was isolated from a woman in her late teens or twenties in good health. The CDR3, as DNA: TGCGCCAGCAGCCGAGTAGGGACAGAAACAGATACGCAGTATTTT. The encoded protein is CASSRVGTETDTQYF.